This T cell receptor beta chain was obtained from a study of CD8 T cells in ankylosing spondylitis. Study findings and constraints: Disease-linked clones bore a CD8+ phenotype, appearing relatively rarely in peripheral blood. It appeared that ankylosing spondylitis blood was characterized by a TCR beta motif of fewer than ten highly homologous variants.

This clonotype was seen repeatedly, ten times or more. The antigen remains undetermined. Construction of TCR beta libraries was performed using quantitative 5'-RACE with molecular barcodes. TCRdb called the 5' RACE reads again in MiXCR, with one record for every CDR3 protein. The table has about 500,000 distinct CDR3 sequences, approximately 5.3% seen once. V lost 4 bases, J lost 8 bases, and 12 bases lay in between. This CDR3 has 13 amino acids. Germline CDR1 MDHEN, CDR2 SYDVKM. The TCR comes from a male donor with ankylosing spondylitis. Material: blood, either unsorted or a sorted T cell fraction (not recorded which). V gene TRBV28 combines with J gene TRBJ2-1; D is tentatively TRBD1 or TRBD2 (5 bases each). This chain's CDR3 is CASSSDMGDEQFF. The CDR3 DNA sequence: TGTGCCAGCAGTTCGGATATGGGGGATGAGCAGTTCTTC.